The subject of this entry is one TCR beta chain. In the original analysis: Amplification from reference gene primers served as the basis for estimated nucleated cell counts. Assay: immunoSEQ multiplex PCR; the TCRdb copy retains only in-frame clones and omits some. For V, J and clone size, that table is used; D and trimming come from the DNA. The table includes roughly 180,000 clones, 75% to 90% detected once. These data belong to a study of blood T cell repertoires in COVID-19. The CDR3 length is 16 residues. CDR1 is LNHDA and CDR2 is SQIVND in the germline V gene (reference sequence). Germline trimming cut 4 bases from V and 5 bases from J; bases unmatched to any gene: 10.

Sequenced input: peripheral blood. V and J are TRBV19 and TRBJ2-4; 8 bases agree with TRBD1. The receptor's source is a man in his 70s with active or convalescent COVID-19. CDR3 nucleotide sequence: TGTGCCAGTAGTAGAGGACAGGGAGGAGGAGAAAACATTCAGTACTTC. This translates into CASSRGQGGGENIQYF.